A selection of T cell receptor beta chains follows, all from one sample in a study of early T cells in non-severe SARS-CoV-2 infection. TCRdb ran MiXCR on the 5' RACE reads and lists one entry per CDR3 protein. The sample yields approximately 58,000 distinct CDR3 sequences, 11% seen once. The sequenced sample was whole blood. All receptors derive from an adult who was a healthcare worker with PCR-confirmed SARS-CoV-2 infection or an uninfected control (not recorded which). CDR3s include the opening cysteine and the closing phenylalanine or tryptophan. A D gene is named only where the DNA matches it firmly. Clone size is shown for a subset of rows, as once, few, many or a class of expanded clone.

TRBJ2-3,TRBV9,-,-,CASSATGSTDTQYF,TGTGCCAGCAGCGCCACAGGGAGCACAGATACGCAGTATTTT
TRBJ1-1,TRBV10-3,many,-,CAISESVENTEAFF,TGTGCCATCAGTGAGTCGGTGGAGAACACTGAAGCTTTCTTT
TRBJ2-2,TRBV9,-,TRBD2,CASSPSGNILNTGELFF,TGTGCCAGCAGCCCCAGCGGGAATATCCTAAACACCGGGGAGCTGTTTTTT
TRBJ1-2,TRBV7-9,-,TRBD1,CASSARQGGYTF,TGTGCCAGCAGCGCCCGACAGGGAGGCTACACCTTC
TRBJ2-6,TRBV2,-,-,CASRDAGLNVLTF,TGTGCCAGCAGGGACGCTGGACTCAACGTCCTGACTTTC
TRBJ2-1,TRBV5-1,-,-,CASSFDRTYNEQFF,TGCGCCAGCAGCTTTGACAGGACCTACAATGAGCAGTTCTTC
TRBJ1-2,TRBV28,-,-,CASSLYREGQGYTF,TGTGCCAGCAGTTTATACAGGGAAGGACAGGGCTACACCTTC
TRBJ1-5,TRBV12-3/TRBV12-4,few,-,CASNNGGSNQPQHF,TGTGCCAGCAACAACGGCGGATCCAATCAGCCCCAGCATTTT
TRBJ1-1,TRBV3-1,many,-,CASSQGRNTEVFF,TGTGCCAGCAGCCAGGGGCGCAACACTGAAGTTTTCTTT
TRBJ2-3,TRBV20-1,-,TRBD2,CSARNPGGTDTQYF,TGCAGTGCCCGGAACCCGGGGGGTACAGATACGCAGTATTTT
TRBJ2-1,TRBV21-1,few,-,CASSQEDRALSYNEQFF,TGTGCCAGCAGCCAGGAGGACAGAGCTCTCTCCTACAATGAGCAGTTCTTC
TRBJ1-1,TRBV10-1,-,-,CASSVGAATEAFF,TGCGCCAGCAGTGTGGGGGCGGCCACTGAAGCTTTCTTT
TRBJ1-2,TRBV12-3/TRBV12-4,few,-,CASSPDTYCTF,TGTGCCAGCAGTCCGGACACCTACTGCACCTTC
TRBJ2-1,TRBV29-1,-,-,CSGLGQGRINEQFF,TGCAGCGGATTAGGCCAGGGTCGAATAAATGAGCAGTTCTTC
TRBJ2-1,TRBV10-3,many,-,CAISYTGTVSSYNEQFF,TGTGCCATCAGCTACACCGGGACGGTGAGCTCCTACAATGAGCAGTTCTTC
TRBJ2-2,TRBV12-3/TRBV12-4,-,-,CASNLRSLGTGELFF,TGTGCCAGCAATCTTCGGAGCCTGGGGACCGGGGAGCTGTTTTTT
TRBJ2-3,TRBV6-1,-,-,CASSPLGIVQYF,TGTGCCAGCAGTCCCCTCGGGATCGTGCAGTATTTT
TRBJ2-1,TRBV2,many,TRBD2,CATLPTSLNNEQFF,TGTGCCACCCTTCCGACTAGCTTGAACAATGAGCAGTTCTTC
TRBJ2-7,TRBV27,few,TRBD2,CASRLAGDTYEQYF,TGTGCCAGCAGACTAGCGGGCGATACCTACGAGCAGTACTTC
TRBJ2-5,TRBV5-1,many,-,CASQISSRGPGQETQYF,TGCGCCAGCCAAATCTCGTCCCGGGGGCCGGGCCAAGAGACCCAGTACTTC
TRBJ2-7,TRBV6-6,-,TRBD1,CASSYSWTGETEQYF,TGTGCCAGCAGTTATTCTTGGACAGGGGAGACCGAGCAGTACTTC
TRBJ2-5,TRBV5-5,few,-,CASSLFWTAQETQYF,TGTGCCAGCAGCTTATTTTGGACAGCCCAAGAGACCCAGTACTTC
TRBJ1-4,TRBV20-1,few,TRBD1,CSARDTRTGDYEKLFF,TGCAGTGCTAGAGATACCAGGACAGGGGATTATGAAAAACTGTTTTTT
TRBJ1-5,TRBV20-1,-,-,CSLSEGSSNQPQHF,TGCAGTCTATCCGAGGGATCCAGCAATCAGCCCCAGCATTTT
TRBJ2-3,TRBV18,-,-,CASSPVRGGGNTDTQYF,TGTGCCAGCTCACCAGTTCGGGGCGGGGGCAACACAGATACGCAGTATTTT
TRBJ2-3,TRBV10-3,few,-,CAISEGVASKDTQYF,TGTGCCATCAGTGAGGGGGTAGCGTCTAAAGATACGCAGTATTTT
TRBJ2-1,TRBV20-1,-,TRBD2,CSATSPSGNSYNEQFF,TGCAGTGCTACGAGTCCTAGCGGGAACTCCTACAATGAGCAGTTCTTC
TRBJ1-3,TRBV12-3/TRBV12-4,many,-,CASGSRGFSSGNTIYF,TGTGCCAGCGGGTCGCGGGGTTTCTCCTCTGGAAACACCATATATTTT
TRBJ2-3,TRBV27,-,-,CASRVSGSDTQYF,TGTGCCAGCAGAGTGTCAGGGTCAGATACGCAGTATTTT
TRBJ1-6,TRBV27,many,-,CASGKTKEIPSF,TGTGCCAGCGGTAAAACCAAGGAGATCCCCTCCTTT
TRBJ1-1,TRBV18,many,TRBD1,CASSLTGGPEAFF,TGTGCCAGCTCACTCACAGGGGGACCTGAAGCTTTCTTT
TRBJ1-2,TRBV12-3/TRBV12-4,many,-,CASSLGAEGYTF,TGTGCCAGCAGTTTGGGGGCGGAGGGCTACACCTTC
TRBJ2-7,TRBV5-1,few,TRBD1,CASSFTTGASSYEQYF,TGCGCCAGCAGCTTCACTACAGGGGCCAGCTCCTACGAGCAGTACTTC
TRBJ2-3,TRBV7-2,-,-,CASTLAGTSTDTQYF,TGTGCCAGCACGTTGGCGGGGACAAGCACAGATACGCAGTATTTT
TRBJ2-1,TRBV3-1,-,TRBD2,CASSLPGLLTYNEQFF,TGTGCCAGCAGCCTCCCGGGACTACTTACCTACAATGAGCAGTTCTTC
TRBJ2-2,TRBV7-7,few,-,CASSFGHTAGELFF,TGTGCTAGCAGCTTCGGGCATACCGCCGGGGAGCTGTTTTTT
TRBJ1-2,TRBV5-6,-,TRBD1,CASSFRDRGYYGYTF,TGTGCCAGCAGCTTCCGGGACAGGGGCTACTATGGCTACACCTTC
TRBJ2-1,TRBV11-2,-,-,CASSHERGEQFF,TGTGCCAGCAGCCACGAGCGAGGCGAGCAGTTCTTC
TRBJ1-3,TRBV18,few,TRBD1,CASSPGQGVDGNTIYF,TGTGCCAGCTCACCCGGACAGGGCGTCGATGGAAACACCATATATTTT
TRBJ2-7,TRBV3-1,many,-,CASSQDRLSYEQYF,TGTGCCAGCAGCCAAGACCGTCTCTCCTACGAGCAGTACTTC
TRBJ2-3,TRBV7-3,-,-,CASSPDPSSTDTQYF,TGTGCCAGCAGCCCCGACCCCTCTAGCACAGATACGCAGTATTTT
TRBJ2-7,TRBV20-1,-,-,CSASVGGQNEQYF,TGCAGTGCTAGTGTCGGGGGCCAGAACGAGCAGTACTTC
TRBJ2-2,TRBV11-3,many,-,CASSLVPEGELFF,TGTGCCAGCAGCTTAGTCCCGGAGGGGGAGCTGTTTTTT
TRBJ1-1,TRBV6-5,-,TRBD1,CASSPRGQGNMNTEAFF,TGTGCCAGCAGTCCACGTGGACAGGGGAACATGAACACTGAAGCTTTCTTT
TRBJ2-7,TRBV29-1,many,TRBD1,CSAGQGNRNEQYF,TGCAGCGCAGGACAGGGAAATCGCAACGAGCAGTACTTC
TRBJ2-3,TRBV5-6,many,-,CASGATPSGTQYF,TGTGCCAGCGGGGCTACTCCTTCGGGTACGCAGTATTTT
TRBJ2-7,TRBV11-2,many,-,CASSLDFSVGGEQYF,TGTGCCAGCAGCTTAGATTTTTCAGTTGGCGGAGAGCAGTACTTC
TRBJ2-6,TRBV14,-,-,CASSQRRVANVLTF,TGTGCCAGCAGCCAAAGGCGTGTGGCCAACGTCCTGACTTTC
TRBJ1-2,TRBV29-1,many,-,CSVTGSEYLDYGYTF,TGCAGCGTCACCGGTTCGGAGTACCTGGACTATGGCTACACCTTC
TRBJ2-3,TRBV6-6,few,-,CASSHRQFTDTQYF,TGTGCCAGCAGTCATCGACAGTTCACAGATACGCAGTATTTT
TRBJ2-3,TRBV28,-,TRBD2,CASKTSGSTDTQYF,TGTGCCAGCAAAACTAGCGGTAGCACAGATACGCAGTATTTT
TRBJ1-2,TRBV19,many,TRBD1,CASSLGQNYGYTF,TGTGCCAGTAGTTTGGGACAGAACTATGGCTACACCTTC
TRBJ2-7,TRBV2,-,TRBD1,CASSGDSFYEQYF,TGTGCCAGCAGTGGGGACAGCTTCTACGAGCAGTACTTC
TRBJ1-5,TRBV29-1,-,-,CSVSGTASNQPQHF,TGCAGCGTTTCCGGGACGGCTAGCAATCAGCCCCAGCATTTT
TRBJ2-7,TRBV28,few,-,CASSLSGEDEQYF,TGTGCCAGCAGTTTATCGGGGGAAGACGAGCAGTACTTC
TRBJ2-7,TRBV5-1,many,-,CASSLGGAGSSYEQYF,TGCGCCAGCAGCTTGGGAGGGGCGGGGAGTTCCTACGAGCAGTACTTC
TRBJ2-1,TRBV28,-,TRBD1,CASRSRGWTGDDNEQFF,TGTGCCAGCAGGTCCCGCGGGTGGACAGGGGACGACAATGAGCAGTTCTTC
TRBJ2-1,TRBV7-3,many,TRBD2,CASSTAPGLGVEQFF,TGTGCCAGCAGCACCGCCCCGGGACTAGGAGTTGAGCAGTTCTTC
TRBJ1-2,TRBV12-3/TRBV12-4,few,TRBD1,CASSLRGHGYGYTF,TGTGCCAGCAGTCTCAGGGGGCACGGCTATGGCTACACCTTC